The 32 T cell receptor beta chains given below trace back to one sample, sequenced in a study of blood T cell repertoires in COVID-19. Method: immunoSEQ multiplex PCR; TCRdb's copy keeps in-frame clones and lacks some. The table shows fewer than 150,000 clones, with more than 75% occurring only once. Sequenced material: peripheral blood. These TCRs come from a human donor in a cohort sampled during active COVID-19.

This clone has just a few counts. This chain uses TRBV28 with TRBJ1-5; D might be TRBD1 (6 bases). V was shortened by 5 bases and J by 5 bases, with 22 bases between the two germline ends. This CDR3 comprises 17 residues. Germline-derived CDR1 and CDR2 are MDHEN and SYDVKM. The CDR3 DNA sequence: TGTGCCAGCAGTATGAGTGGTTGGGGGCGTGAAGATCAGCCCCAGCATTTT. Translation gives CASSMSGWGREDQPQHF.

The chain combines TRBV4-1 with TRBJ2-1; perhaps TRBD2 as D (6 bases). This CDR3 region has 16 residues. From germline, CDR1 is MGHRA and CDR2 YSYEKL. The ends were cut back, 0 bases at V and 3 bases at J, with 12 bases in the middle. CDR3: CASSQEGAGLYNEQFF. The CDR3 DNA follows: TGCGCCAGCAGCCAAGAGGGAGCGGGCCTCTACAATGAGCAGTTCTTC.

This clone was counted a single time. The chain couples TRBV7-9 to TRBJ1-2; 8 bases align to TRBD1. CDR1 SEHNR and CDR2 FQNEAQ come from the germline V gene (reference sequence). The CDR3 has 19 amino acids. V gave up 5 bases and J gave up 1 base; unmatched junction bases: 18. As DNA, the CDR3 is TGTGCCAGCAGCAAAAAGGACAGGGCCAGGGGTGGAAGTAACTATGGCTACACCTTC. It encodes CASSKKDRARGGSNYGYTF.

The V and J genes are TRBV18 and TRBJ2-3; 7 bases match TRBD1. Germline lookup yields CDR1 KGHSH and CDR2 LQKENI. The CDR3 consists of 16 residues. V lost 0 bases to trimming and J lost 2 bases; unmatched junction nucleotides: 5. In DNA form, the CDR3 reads TGTGCCAGCTCACCACCGGGACAGTCTCTCACAGATACGCAGTATTTT. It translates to CASSPPGQSLTDTQYF.

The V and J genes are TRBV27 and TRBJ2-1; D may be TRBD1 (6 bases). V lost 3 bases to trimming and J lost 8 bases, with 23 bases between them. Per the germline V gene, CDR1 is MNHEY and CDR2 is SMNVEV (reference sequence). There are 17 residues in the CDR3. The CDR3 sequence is CASSFYDRIPLGYEQFF. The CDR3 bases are TGTGCCAGCAGTTTTTATGACAGGATACCCCTAGGCTATGAGCAGTTCTTC.

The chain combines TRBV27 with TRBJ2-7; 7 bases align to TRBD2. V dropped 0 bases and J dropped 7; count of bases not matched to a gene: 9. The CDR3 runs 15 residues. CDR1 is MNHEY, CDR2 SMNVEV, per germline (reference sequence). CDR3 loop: CASSLSGTTPWEQYF. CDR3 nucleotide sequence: TGTGCCAGCAGTTTATCCGGGACTACCCCCTGGGAGCAGTACTTC.

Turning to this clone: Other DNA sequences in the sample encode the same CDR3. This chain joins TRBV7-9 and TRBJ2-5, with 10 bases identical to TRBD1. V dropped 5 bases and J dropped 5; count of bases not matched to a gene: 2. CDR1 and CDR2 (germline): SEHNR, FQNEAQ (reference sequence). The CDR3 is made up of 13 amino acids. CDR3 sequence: CASSLGQGETQYF. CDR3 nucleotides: TGTGCCAGCAGCCTGGGACAGGGGGAGACCCAGTACTTC.

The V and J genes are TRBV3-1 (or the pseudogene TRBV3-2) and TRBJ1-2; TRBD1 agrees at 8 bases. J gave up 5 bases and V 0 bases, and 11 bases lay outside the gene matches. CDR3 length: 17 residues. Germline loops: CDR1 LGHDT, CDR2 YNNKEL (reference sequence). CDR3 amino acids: CASSQDGLTGVRYGYTF. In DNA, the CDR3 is TGTGCCAGCAGCCAAGATGGACTGACAGGGGTAAGGTATGGCTACACCTTC.

CDR3 DNA sequence: TGTGCCAGCAGCTTATCACAGTACGATTTAGCTAACTATGGCTACACCTTC. It yields the protein CASSLSQYDLANYGYTF. The gene calls are TRBV7-8 and TRBJ1-2; D is unclear. The CDR3 totals 17 residues. V was pared by 2 bases and J by 0 bases, with 16 bases between. Germline assignment: CDR1 SGHVS and CDR2 FQNEAQ.

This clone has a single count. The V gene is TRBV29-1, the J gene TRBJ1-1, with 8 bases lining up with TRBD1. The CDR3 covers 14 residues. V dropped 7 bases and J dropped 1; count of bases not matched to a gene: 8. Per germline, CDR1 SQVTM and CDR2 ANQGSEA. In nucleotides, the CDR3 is TGCAGCGCAAACCCCGACAGGGGGAACACTGAAGCTTTCTTT. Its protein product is CSANPDRGNTEAFF.

The CDR3 sequence is CASSQVRFLSEKLFF. Here the CDR3 DNA reads TGTGCCAGCAGCCAGGTCCGGTTTCTAAGTGAAAAACTGTTTTTT. V is TRBV3-1 (or the pseudogene TRBV3-2) and J is TRBJ1-4; D is ambiguous. The CDR3 runs to 15 residues. Germline V CDR1 and CDR2: LGHDT, YNNKEL (reference sequence). V was clipped by 3 bases and J by 7 bases, with 15 bases between them.

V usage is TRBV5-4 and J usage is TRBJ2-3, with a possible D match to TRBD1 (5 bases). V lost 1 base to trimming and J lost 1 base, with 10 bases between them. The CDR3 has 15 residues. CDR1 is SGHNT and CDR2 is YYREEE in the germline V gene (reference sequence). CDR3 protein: CASSLTGSRTDTQYF. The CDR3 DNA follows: TGTGCCAGCAGCTTGACAGGTTCCCGCACAGATACGCAGTATTTT.

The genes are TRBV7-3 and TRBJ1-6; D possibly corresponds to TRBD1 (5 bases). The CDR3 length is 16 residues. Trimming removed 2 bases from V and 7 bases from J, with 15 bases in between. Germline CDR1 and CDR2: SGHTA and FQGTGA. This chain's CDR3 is CASSLRGGGSNSPLHF. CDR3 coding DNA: TGTGCCAGCAGCTTACGGGGCGGGGGGAGCAATTCACCCCTCCACTTT.

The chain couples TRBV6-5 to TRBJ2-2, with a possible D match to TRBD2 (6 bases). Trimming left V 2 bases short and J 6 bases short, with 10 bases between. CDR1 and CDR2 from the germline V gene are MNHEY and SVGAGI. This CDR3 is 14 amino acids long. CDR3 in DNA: TGTGCCAGCAGTTACGGGGGGAAGGCCGGGGAGCTGTTTTTT. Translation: CASSYGGKAGELFF.

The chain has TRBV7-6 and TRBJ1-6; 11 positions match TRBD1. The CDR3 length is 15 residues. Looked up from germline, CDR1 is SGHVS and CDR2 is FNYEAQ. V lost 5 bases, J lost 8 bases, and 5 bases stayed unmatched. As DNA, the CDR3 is TGTGCCAGCAGCCCTGGACAGGGGGCGCATTCACCCCTCCACTTT. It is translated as CASSPGQGAHSPLHF.

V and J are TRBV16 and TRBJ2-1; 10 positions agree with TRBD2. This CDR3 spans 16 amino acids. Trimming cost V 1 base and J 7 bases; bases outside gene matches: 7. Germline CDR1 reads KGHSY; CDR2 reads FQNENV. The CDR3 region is CASSQYSAGGMNEQFF. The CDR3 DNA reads TGTGCCAGCAGCCAATACTCAGCGGGGGGGATGAATGAGCAGTTCTTC.

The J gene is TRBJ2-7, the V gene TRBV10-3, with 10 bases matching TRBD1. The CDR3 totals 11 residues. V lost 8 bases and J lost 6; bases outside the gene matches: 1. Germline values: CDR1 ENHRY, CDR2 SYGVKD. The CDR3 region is CAIGQGGEQYF. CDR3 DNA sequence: TGTGCCATCGGACAGGGGGGCGAGCAGTACTTC.

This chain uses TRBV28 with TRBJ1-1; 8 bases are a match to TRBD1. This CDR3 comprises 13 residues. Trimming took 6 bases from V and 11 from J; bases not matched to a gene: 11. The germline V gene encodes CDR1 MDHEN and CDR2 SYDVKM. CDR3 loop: CASSLQGAFEAFF. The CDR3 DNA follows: TGTGCCAGCAGCCTTCAGGGGGCTTTCGAGGCTTTCTTT.

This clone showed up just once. CDR3 region: CASEYVETQYF. The DNA of the CDR3 is TGTGCCAGCGAGTATGTGGAGACCCAGTACTTC. This chain links TRBV2 with TRBJ2-5; unclear D gene. Trimming removed 8 bases from V and 5 bases from J, with 9 bases in between. The CDR3 has 11 amino acids. Germline CDR1 reads SNHLY; CDR2 reads FYNNEI. The full variable domain, completed using reference TRBV2 and TRBJ2-5, is EPEVTQTPSHQVTQMGQEVILRCVPISNHLYFYWYRQILGQKVEFLVSFYNNEISEKSEIFDDQFSVERPDGSNFTLKIRSTKLEDSAMYFCASEYVETQYFGPGTRLLVL.

The CDR3 is CAWAGTSANYGYTF. CDR3 nucleotide sequence: TGTGCCTGGGCCGGGACATCAGCTAACTATGGCTACACCTTC. This sequence joins TRBV30 and TRBJ1-2; D perhaps matches TRBD1 (6 bases). Trimming took off 5 bases at V and 0 bases at J, with 13 bases between the two ends. CDR1 is GTSNPN and CDR2 is SVGIG in the germline V gene (reference sequence). The CDR3 consists of 14 residues.

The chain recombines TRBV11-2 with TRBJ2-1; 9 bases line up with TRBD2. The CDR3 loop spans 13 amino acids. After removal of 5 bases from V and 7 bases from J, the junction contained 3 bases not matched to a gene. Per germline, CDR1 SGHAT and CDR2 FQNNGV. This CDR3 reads CASSGLAGNEQFF. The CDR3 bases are TGTGCCAGCAGCGGGCTAGCGGGGAATGAGCAGTTCTTC.

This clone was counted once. CDR3 sequence: CASSLGTENSPLHF. The CDR3 coding sequence is TGTGCCAGCAGCTTAGGGACAGAAAATTCACCCCTCCACTTT. The genes are TRBV7-3 and TRBJ1-6, with 7 bases matching TRBD1. Germline V gene sequence: CDR1 SGHTA, CDR2 FQGTGA. The junction had 2 bases not matched to a gene; V was cut back by 2 bases and J by 7 bases. The length of the CDR3 is 14 residues. Variable domain in full (rest from reference TRBV7-3 and TRBJ1-6): GAGVSQTPSNKVTEKGKYVELRCDPISGHTALYWYRQSLGQGPEFLIYFQGTGAADDSGLPNDRFFAVRPEGSVSTLKIQRTERGDSAVYLCASSLGTENSPLHFGNGTRLTVT.

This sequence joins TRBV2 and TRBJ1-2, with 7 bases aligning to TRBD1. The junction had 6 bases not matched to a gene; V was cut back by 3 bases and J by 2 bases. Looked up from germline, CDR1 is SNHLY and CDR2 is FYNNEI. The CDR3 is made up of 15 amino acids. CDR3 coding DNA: TGTGCCAGCAGTGAGAATGTAGGGGGCAACTATGGCTACACCTTC. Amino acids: CASSENVGGNYGYTF.

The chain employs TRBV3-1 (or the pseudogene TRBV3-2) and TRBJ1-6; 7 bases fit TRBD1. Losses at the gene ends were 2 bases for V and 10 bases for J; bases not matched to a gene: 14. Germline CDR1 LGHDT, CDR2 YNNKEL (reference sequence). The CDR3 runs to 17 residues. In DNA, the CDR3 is TGTGCCAGCAGCCAACGCGAGGGCAGGGGGTCAGGATCACCCCTCCACTTT. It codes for CASSQREGRGSGSPLHF.

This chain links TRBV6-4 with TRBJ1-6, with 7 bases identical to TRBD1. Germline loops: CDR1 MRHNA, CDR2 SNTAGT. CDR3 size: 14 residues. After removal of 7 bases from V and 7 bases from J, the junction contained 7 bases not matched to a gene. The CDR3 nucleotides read TGTGCCAGCAAAAGGGACAGCCGCAATTCACCCCTCCACTTT. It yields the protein CASKRDSRNSPLHF.

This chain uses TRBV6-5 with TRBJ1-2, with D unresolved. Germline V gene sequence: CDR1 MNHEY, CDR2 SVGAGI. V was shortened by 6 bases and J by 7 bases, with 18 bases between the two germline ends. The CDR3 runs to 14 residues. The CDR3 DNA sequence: TGTGCCAGCAGCGTGGGAGAACAAGCCATTGGCTACACCTTC. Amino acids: CASSVGEQAIGYTF.

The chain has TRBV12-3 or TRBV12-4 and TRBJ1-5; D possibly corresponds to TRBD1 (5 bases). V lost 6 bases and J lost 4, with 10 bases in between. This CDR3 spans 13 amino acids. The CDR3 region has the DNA TGTGCCAGCAGCCCAGGGCGGAATCAGCCCCAGCATTTT. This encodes CASSPGRNQPQHF.

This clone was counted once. This CDR3 reads CASSFGADTQYF. The DNA for the CDR3 is TGTGCCAGCAGCTTCGGTGCAGATACGCAGTATTTT. The V call is TRBV7-9, the J call TRBJ2-3; D gene uncertain. CDR1 and CDR2 from the germline V gene are SEHNR and FQNEAQ (reference sequence). CDR3 length equals 12 residues. The germline V and J ends were trimmed by 3 bases and 4 bases, with 5 bases remaining between them. Supplemented by reference TRBV7-9 and TRBJ2-3, the full variable domain reads DTGVSQNPRHKITKRGQNVTFRCDPISEHNRLYWYRQTLGQGPEFLTYFQNEAQLEKSRLLSDRFSAERPKGSFSTLEIQRTEQGDSAMYLCASSFGADTQYFGPGTRLTVL.

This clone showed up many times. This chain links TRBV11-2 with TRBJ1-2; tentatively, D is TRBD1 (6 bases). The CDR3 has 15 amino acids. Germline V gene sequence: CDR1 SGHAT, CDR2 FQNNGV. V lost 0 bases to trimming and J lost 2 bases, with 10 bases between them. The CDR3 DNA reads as TGTGCCAGCAGCTTAGAATCTACAGGGAACTATGGCTACACCTTC. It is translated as CASSLESTGNYGYTF.

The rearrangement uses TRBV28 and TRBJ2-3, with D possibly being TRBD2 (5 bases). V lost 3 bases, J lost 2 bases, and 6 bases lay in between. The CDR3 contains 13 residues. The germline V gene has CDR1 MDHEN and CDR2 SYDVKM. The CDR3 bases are TGTGCCAGCAGTTTGGAGGACACAGATACGCAGTATTTT. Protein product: CASSLEDTDTQYF.

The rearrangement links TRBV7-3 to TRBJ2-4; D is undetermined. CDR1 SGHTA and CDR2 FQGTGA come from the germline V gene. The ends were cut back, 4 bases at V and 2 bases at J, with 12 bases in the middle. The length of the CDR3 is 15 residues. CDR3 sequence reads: CASSSLAGSKNIQYF. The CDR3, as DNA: TGTGCCAGCAGCTCCCTGGCCGGGTCCAAAAACATTCAGTACTTC.

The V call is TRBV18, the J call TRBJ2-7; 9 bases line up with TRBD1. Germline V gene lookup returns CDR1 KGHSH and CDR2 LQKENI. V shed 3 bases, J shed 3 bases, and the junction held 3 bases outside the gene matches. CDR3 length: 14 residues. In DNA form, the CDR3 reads TGTGCCAGCTCACCGACGGACAGGGGCTACGAGCAGTACTTC. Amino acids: CASSPTDRGYEQYF.